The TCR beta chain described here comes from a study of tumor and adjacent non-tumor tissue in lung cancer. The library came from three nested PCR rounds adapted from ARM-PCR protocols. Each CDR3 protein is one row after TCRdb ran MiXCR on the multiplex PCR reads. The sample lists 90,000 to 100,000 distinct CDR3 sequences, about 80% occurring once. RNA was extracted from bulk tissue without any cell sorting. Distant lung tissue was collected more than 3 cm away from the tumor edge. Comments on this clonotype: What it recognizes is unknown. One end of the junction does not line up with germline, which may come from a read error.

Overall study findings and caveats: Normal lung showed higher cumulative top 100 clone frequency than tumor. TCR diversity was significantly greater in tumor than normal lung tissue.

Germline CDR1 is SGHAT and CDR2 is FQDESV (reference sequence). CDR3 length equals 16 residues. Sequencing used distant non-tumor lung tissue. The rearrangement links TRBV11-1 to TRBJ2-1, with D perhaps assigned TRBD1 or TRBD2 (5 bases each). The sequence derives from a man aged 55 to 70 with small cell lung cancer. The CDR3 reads CASSSSGGTSYNEQFF. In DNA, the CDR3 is TGTGCCAGCAGCAGCTCCGGTGGGACGAGCTACAATGAGCAATTCTTC.